This T cell receptor beta chain was recorded in a study of shared clonotypes between healthy human individuals. The CDR3 extends over 16 amino acids. J lost 7 bases, V lost 7 bases, and 13 bases had no gene match. Germline assignment: CDR1 LNHDA and CDR2 SQIVND (reference sequence). TCRdb's copy holds only in-frame clones and misses some; the assay was immunoSEQ multiplex PCR. The sample consists of 2 million to 3 million clones, under 95% of them appearing once. The receptor's source is a man aged 18 to 29 in good health. Some clones in this sample may be carry-over from other donors' samples. The sequencing sample was made of naive CD4+ T cells from PBMCs. Sample subset: CD45RA+ positively selected. The chain couples TRBV19 to TRBJ1-5; 10 nucleotides line up with TRBD1. CDR3: CASTPGRTGGSQPQHF. The CDR3 DNA reads as TGTGCCAGTACCCCAGGTCGGACAGGGGGTAGCCAGCCCCAGCATTTT.